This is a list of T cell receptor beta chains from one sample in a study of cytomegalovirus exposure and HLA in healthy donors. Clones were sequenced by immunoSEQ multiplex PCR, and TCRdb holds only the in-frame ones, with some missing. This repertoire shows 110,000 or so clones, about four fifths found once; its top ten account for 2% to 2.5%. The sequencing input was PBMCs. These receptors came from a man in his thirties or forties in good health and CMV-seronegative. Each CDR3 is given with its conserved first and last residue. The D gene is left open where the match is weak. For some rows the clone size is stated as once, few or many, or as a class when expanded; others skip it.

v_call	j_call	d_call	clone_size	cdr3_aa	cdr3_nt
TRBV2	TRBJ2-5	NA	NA	CASSDPGAQYF	TGTGCCAGCAGTGATCCGGGGGCCCAGTACTTC
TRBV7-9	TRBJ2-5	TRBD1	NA	CASSFWDSQETQYF	TGTGCCAGCAGCTTTTGGGACAGCCAAGAGACCCAGTACTTC
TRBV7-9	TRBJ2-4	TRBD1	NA	CASSQTGGNIQYF	TGTGCCAGCAGCCAGACAGGGGGGAACATTCAGTACTTC
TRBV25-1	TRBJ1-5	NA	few	CASSAGNNQPQHF	TGTGCCAGCAGTGCAGGGAACAATCAGCCCCAGCATTTT
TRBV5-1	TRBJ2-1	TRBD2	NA	CASSPSGLGSYEQFF	TGCGCCAGCAGCCCCTCGGGACTAGGAAGTTATGAGCAGTTCTTC
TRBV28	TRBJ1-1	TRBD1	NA	CASLWTGNTEAFF	TGTGCCAGCCTATGGACAGGAAACACTGAAGCTTTCTTT
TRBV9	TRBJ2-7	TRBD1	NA	CASSATGQGSYEQYF	TGTGCCAGCAGCGCGACGGGACAGGGCTCCTACGAGCAGTACTTC
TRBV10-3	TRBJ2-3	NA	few	CAISELATDTQYF	TGTGCCATCAGTGAACTAGCAACAGATACGCAGTATTTT
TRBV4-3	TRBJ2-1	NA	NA	CASSQDGGSSYNEQFF	TGCGCCAGCAGCCAAGACGGGGGTAGCTCCTACAATGAGCAGTTCTTC
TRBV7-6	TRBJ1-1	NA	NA	CASSAGAGRGNTEAFF	TGTGCCAGCAGCGCTGGGGCAGGCAGGGGGAACACTGAAGCTTTCTTT
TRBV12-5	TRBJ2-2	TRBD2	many	CASGLGGGAVRGELFF	TGTGCTAGTGGTTTGGGCGGGGGGGCTGTGCGCGGGGAGCTGTTTTTT
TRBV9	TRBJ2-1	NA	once	CASSVTSHFYNEQFF	TGTGCCAGCAGCGTAACTAGCCACTTCTACAATGAGCAGTTCTTC
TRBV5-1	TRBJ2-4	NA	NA	CASSLPDRNIQYF	TGCGCCAGCAGCTTGCCTGATCGGAACATTCAGTACTTC
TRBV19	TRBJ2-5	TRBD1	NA	CASSRGQGLKTQYF	TGTGCCAGTAGTAGGGGACAGGGTTTGAAGACCCAGTACTTC
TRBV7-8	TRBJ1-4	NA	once	CASSPGSATNEKLFF	TGTGCCAGCAGCCCGGGTAGTGCAACTAATGAAAAACTGTTTTTT
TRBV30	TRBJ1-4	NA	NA	CAWSGAESGKLFF	TGTGCCTGGAGTGGCGCCGAGTCGGGAAAACTGTTTTTT
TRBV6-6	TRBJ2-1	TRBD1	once	CASRYPDRDNEQFF	TGTGCCAGCAGATACCCGGACAGGGACAATGAGCAGTTCTTC
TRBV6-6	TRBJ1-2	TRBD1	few	CASSLSQGANYGYTF	TGTGCCAGCAGCCTGAGTCAGGGGGCGAACTATGGCTACACCTTC
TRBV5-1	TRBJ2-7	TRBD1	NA	CASSLGQGPAYEQYF	TGCGCCAGCAGCTTAGGACAGGGTCCGGCCTACGAGCAGTACTTC
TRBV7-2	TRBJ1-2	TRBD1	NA	CASSVTPRDRGNYGYTF	TGTGCCAGCAGCGTCACCCCCCGGGACAGGGGGAACTATGGCTACACCTTC
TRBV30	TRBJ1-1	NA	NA	CAWSVIPVVAFF	TGTGCCTGGAGTGTTATCCCGGTGGTAGCTTTCTTT
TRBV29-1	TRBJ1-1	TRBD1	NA	CSVEVAGGQAFF	TGCAGCGTTGAAGTTGCAGGGGGCCAGGCTTTCTTT
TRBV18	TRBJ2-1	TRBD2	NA	CASSPSLAGGYNEQFF	TGTGCCAGCTCACCATCTCTGGCGGGAGGTTACAATGAGCAGTTCTTC
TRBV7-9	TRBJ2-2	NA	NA	CASSLIWGDEFTGELFF	TGTGCCAGCAGCTTAATTTGGGGGGATGAATTCACCGGGGAGCTGTTTTTT
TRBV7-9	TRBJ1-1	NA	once	CASTYMNTEAFF	TGTGCCAGCACCTATATGAACACTGAAGCTTTCTTT
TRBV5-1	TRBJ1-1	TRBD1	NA	CASREGADEAFF	TGCGCCAGTCGGGAGGGGGCTGATGAAGCTTTCTTT
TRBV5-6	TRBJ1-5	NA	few	CASSYRDGNQPQHF	TGTGCCAGCAGCTACAGGGATGGCAATCAGCCCCAGCATTTT
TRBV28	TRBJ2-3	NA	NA	CASSLKGASQYF	TGTGCCAGCAGTTTAAAAGGGGCTTCGCAGTATTTT
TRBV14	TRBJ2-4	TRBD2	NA	CASSQDQTRGLGNIQYF	TGTGCCAGCAGCCAAGATCAGACGCGGGGACTAGGGAACATTCAGTACTTC
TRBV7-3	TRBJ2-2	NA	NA	CASSLNPAAGELFF	TGTGCCAGCAGCTTAAACCCCGCAGCCGGGGAGCTGTTTTTT
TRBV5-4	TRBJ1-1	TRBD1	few	CASSPGTGGAEWNTEAFF	TGTGCCAGCAGCCCGGGGACAGGGGGCGCGGAGTGGAACACTGAAGCTTTCTTT
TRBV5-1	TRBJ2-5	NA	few	CASSLWVAQETQYF	TGCGCCAGCAGCTTGTGGGTAGCCCAAGAGACCCAGTACTTC
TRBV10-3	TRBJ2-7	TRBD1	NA	CAISEGRTGSIHEQYF	TGTGCCATCAGTGAGGGTAGGACAGGGAGCATCCACGAGCAGTACTTC
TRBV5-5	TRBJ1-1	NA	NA	CASSLDSATEAFF	TGTGCCAGCAGCTTGGACAGTGCCACTGAAGCTTTCTTT
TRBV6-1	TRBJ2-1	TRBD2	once	CASSPGTSDYNEQFF	TGTGCCAGCAGTCCCGGGACTAGCGACTACAATGAGCAGTTCTTC
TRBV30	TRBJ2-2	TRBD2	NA	CAWSVGGGAGELFF	TGTGCCTGGAGTGTTGGCGGGGGGGCCGGGGAGCTGTTTTTT
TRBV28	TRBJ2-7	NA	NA	CASSPGDEAGYEQYF	TGTGCCAGCAGCCCCGGGGATGAAGCGGGTTACGAGCAGTACTTC
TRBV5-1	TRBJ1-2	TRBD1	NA	CASSFLPTGAGGGYTF	TGCGCCAGCAGCTTTCTTCCGACAGGGGCCGGGGGTGGCTACACCTTC
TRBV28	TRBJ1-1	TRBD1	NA	CASNTPGQGNTEAFF	TGTGCCAGCAACACACCGGGACAGGGCAACACTGAAGCTTTCTTT
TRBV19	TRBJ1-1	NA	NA	CASSIGSAGGGEAFF	TGTGCCAGTAGTATAGGATCAGCAGGCGGGGGCGAAGCTTTCTTT
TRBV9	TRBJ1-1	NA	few	CASSVATASNTEAFF	TGTGCCAGCAGCGTAGCTACAGCCTCGAACACTGAAGCTTTCTTT
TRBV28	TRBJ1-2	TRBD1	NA	CASRTGGYGYTF	TGTGCCAGCAGGACAGGGGGCTATGGCTACACCTTC
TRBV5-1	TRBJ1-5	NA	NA	CASSLGQDNQPQHF	TGCGCCAGCAGCTTGGGGCAGGACAATCAGCCCCAGCATTTT
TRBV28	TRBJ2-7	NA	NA	CASSLGGDPYEQYF	TGTGCCAGCAGTTTAGGGGGCGACCCCTACGAGCAGTACTTC
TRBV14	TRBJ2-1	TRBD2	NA	CASSQGGLAGEQFF	TGTGCCAGCAGCCAAGGAGGACTAGCGGGAGAGCAGTTCTTC
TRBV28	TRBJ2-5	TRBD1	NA	CASSLGDRRTGYQYF	TGTGCCAGCAGTTTAGGGGACAGACGCACGGGCTACCAGTACTTC